A single sample gave rise to the 30 T cell receptor beta chains below, sequenced in a study of beta chain features in type 1 diabetes. Study results and caveats: The study found moderately but significantly shorter TCRB CDR3s in all four CD4+ subsets of Type 1 diabetes patients.

Their specific antigens are unknown. Sequenced material consisted of expressed TCRB transcripts (all of the isolated RNA was reverse transcribed). Method: immunoSEQ multiplex PCR; TCRdb's copy keeps in-frame clones and lacks some. The table has some 290,000 clones, roughly 13% seen once; the top ten hold 0.015% to 0.02%. The material sequenced was naive CD4+ T cells from blood. The source is a man aged 30 to 45 with type 1 diabetes.

This clone came up a few times. J is TRBJ2-1 and V is TRBV9, with 7 bases matching TRBD1. Germline V gene lookup returns CDR1 SGDLS and CDR2 YYNGEE. V was clipped by 4 bases and J by 0 bases; unmatched bases: 7. This CDR3 is built from 16 residues. The CDR3 sequence is CASSTRTGSSYNEQFF. CDR3 coding DNA: TGTGCCAGCAGCACCAGGACAGGAAGCTCCTACAATGAGCAGTTCTTC.

The chain uses TRBV18 and TRBJ2-2, with D possibly being TRBD1 (6 bases). In germline, CDR1 is KGHSH, CDR2 LQKENI. CDR3 length: 16 residues. V shed 2 bases and J shed 4 bases, with 14 bases lying between them. The CDR3 DNA reads as TGTGCCAGCTCACCATTACAGGGTCGAGCCACCGGGGAGCTGTTTTTT. It is translated as CASSPLQGRATGELFF.

This clone has only a few counts. The rearrangement links TRBV6-6 to TRBJ2-6, with D hard to call. V dropped 5 bases and J dropped 0 bases, with 8 bases sitting between them. Germline V gene sequence: CDR1 MNHNY, CDR2 SVGAGI (reference sequence). This CDR3 has 15 residues. CDR3 coding DNA: TGTGCCAGCAGTCCTCCCCGCTCTGGGGCCAACGTCCTGACTTTC. It is translated as CASSPPRSGANVLTF.

This clone showed up just a few times. The J gene is TRBJ2-7, the V gene TRBV28; 10 bases are shared with TRBD2. Germline-derived CDR1 and CDR2 are MDHEN and SYDVKM. The ends lost 5 bases at V and 2 bases at J; junction bases unmatched: 6. The CDR3 extends over 15 amino acids. CDR3 amino acids: CASSLPGTSAYEQYF. CDR3 in DNA: TGTGCCAGCAGTCTCCCCGGGACTAGCGCCTACGAGCAGTACTTC.

This clone was detected a few times. The chain combines TRBV29-1 with TRBJ2-1, with 9 bases fitting TRBD1. The ends lost 7 bases at V and 9 bases at J; junction bases unmatched: 7. CDR3 length: 12 amino acids. The germline gives CDR1 SQVTM, CDR2 ANQGSEA. CDR3 DNA sequence: TGCAGCGGCTGGGACAGGGCGGGTGAGCAGTTCTTC. Protein: CSGWDRAGEQFF.

This rearrangement joins TRBV5-6 to TRBJ2-1; D may be TRBD2 (5 bases). From germline, CDR1 is SGHDT and CDR2 YYEEEE. The CDR3 runs to 16 residues. V was clipped by 5 bases and J by 2 bases, with 17 bases between them. Written as DNA, the CDR3 is TGTGCCAGCAGTTTTAGCGTAACGAGCGCCTACAATGAGCAGTTCTTC. Its protein product is CASSFSVTSAYNEQFF.

J is TRBJ2-5 and V is TRBV12-5, with no clear D. Germline assignment: CDR1 LGHNT and CDR2 FRNRAP. Deletions cut 2 bases from V and 5 bases from J, with 21 bases between. The CDR3 extends over 17 amino acids. In DNA, the CDR3 is TGTGCTAGTGGTTTGCCCACCTCGGCCACGGGTGAGGAGACCCAGTACTTC. This sequence encodes CASGLPTSATGEETQYF. The full variable domain, with the rest looked up from reference TRBV12-5 and TRBJ2-5, is DARVTQTPRHKVTEMGQEVTMRCQPILGHNTVFWYRQTMMQGLELLAYFRNRAPLDDSGMPKDRFSAEMPDATLATLKIQPSEPRDSAVYFCASGLPTSATGEETQYFGPGTRLLVL.

V is TRBV7-2 and J is TRBJ2-7, with TRBD2 identical over 7 bases. This CDR3 has 12 amino acids. With V trimmed by 5 bases and J by 7 bases, 5 bases remained unmatched. In germline, CDR1 is SGHTA, CDR2 FQGNSA. CDR3 in amino acids: CASSLLGGEQYF. In DNA form, the CDR3 reads TGTGCCAGCAGCCTCCTGGGGGGGGAGCAGTACTTC.

This clone was counted only a few times. This chain links TRBV16 with TRBJ1-1; perhaps TRBD1 as D (6 bases). This CDR3 has 14 amino acids. V lost 4 bases to trimming and J lost 5 bases, with 14 bases between them. Germline assignment: CDR1 KGHSY and CDR2 FQNENV. The CDR3 spells CASSPFGGATEAFF. In nucleotides, the CDR3 is TGTGCCAGCAGCCCTTTTGGGGGCGCGACTGAAGCTTTCTTT.

This clone was seen a handful of times. The chain is built from TRBV25-1 and TRBJ2-1; D unclear. The germline V gene has CDR1 MGHDK and CDR2 SYGVNS. The CDR3 spans 12 residues. The V end lost 4 bases, the J end lost 9 bases, and 10 bases lay between the germline ends. The CDR3: CASSARSGEQFF. As DNA, the CDR3 is TGTGCCAGCAGTGCCAGATCGGGTGAGCAGTTCTTC. The full variable domain, its missing parts supplied by reference TRBV25-1 and TRBJ2-1, is EADIYQTPRYLVIGTGKKITLECSQTMGHDKMYWYQQDPGMELHLIHYSYGVNSTEKGDLSSESTVSRIRTEHFPLTLESARPSHTSQYLCASSARSGEQFFGPGTRLTVL.

The V gene is TRBV6-5, the J gene TRBJ2-7; maybe TRBD1 (6 bases). In germline, CDR1 is MNHEY, CDR2 SVGAGI. This CDR3 is 12 amino acids long. Trimming took 4 bases from V and 4 from J, leaving 8 bases between them. CDR3 sequence: CASSSGDYEQYF. As DNA, the CDR3 is TGTGCCAGCAGTTCAGGGGATTACGAGCAGTACTTC.

This clone was observed a handful of times. The J gene is TRBJ2-2, the V gene TRBV4-3; 9 nucleotides match TRBD2. Germline V lookup: CDR1 LGHNA, CDR2 YSLEER. V shed 0 bases, J shed 2 bases, and the junction held 7 bases outside the gene matches. This CDR3 has 18 residues. The CDR3 DNA sequence: TGCGCCAGCAGCCAAGACTCAGCGGGAGGAGGAAACACCGGGGAGCTGTTTTTT. This translates into CASSQDSAGGGNTGELFF.

The V and J genes are TRBV18 and TRBJ1-3; the D gene is possibly TRBD1 (5 bases). V was shortened by 4 bases and J by 4 bases, with 14 bases between the two germline ends. CDR1 KGHSH and CDR2 LQKENI come from the germline V gene. The CDR3 is 15 residues long. CDR3 sequence reads: CASSLLQGSGNTIYF. The DNA of the CDR3 is TGTGCCAGCTCACTCCTCCAGGGATCGGGAAACACCATATATTTT.

The chain employs TRBV5-4 and TRBJ1-3, with D unresolved. The germline V and J ends were trimmed by 4 bases and 8 bases, with 16 bases remaining between them. This CDR3 spans 14 amino acids. Germline assignment: CDR1 SGHNT and CDR2 YYREEE (reference sequence). CDR3 protein: CASSLFLRRDTIYF. In nucleotides, the CDR3 is TGTGCCAGCAGCCTTTTCCTTCGACGGGACACCATATATTTT.

In this sample, this clone turned up a few times. The gene calls are TRBV28 and TRBJ2-7; TRBD2 aligns across 7 bases. Trimming at V came to 7 bases and at J to 3 bases, leaving 6 bases not matched to a gene. Germline CDR1 and CDR2: MDHEN and SYDVKM. This CDR3 contains 13 residues. This CDR3 reads CASTTSQFYEQYF. In nucleotides, the CDR3 is TGTGCCAGCACGACTAGCCAGTTCTACGAGCAGTACTTC.

This clone was detected a few times. The V gene is TRBV21-1, the J gene TRBJ2-1; TRBD2 is the table's D call, not checked against the DNA. TRBV21-1 is classified as a pseudogene. The CDR3 extends over 13 amino acids. The CDR3, as DNA: TGTGCCACCCTACGAAGCGGGAGTATTCGAGCTTTCTTC. This codes for CATLRSGSIRAFF.

This clone was seen a few times. The genes are TRBV11-2 and TRBJ2-1; 7 positions agree with TRBD2. The CDR3 has 15 residues. Germline CDR1 reads SGHAT; CDR2 reads FQNNGV. With V trimmed by 6 bases and J by 2 bases, 7 bases remained unmatched. The DNA for the CDR3 is TGTGCCAGCAGTCCCGGACTAGGAGCCTACAATGAGCAGTTCTTC. It is translated as CASSPGLGAYNEQFF. Together with reference TRBV11-2 and TRBJ2-1, the CDR3 gives the full variable domain: EAGVAQSPRYKIIEKRQSVAFWCNPISGHATLYWYQQILGQGPKLLIQFQNNGVVDDSQLPKDRFSAERLKGVDSTLKIQPAKLEDSAVYLCASSPGLGAYNEQFFGPGTRLTVL.

Notes on this clone: The same CDR3 is also encoded by other DNA sequences in this sample. V gene TRBV5-1 combines with J gene TRBJ2-7; possibly TRBD2 for D (5 bases). This CDR3 comprises 13 residues. In germline, CDR1 is SGHRS, CDR2 YFSETQ. V lost 1 base and J lost 5, with 10 bases in between. CDR3 sequence (DNA): TGCGCCAGCAGCTTGACGGGGTCCAACGAGCAGTACTTC. It specifies CASSLTGSNEQYF.

This clone was recorded a few times. The chain employs TRBV7-9 and TRBJ1-2; 7 nucleotides agree with TRBD1. The CDR3 runs 13 residues. V was clipped by 5 bases and J by 12 bases; unmatched bases: 12. In germline, CDR1 is SEHNR, CDR2 FQNEAQ (reference sequence). CDR3 nucleotide sequence: TGTGCCAGCAGCCCCGACGGGACAGCTCGGCACACCTTC. It encodes CASSPDGTARHTF.

This clone was counted many times. The J gene is TRBJ2-4, the V gene TRBV29-1, with D possibly TRBD2 on 6 matching bases. The V gene's germline CDR1 is SQVTM and CDR2 ANQGSEA. V lost 4 bases and J lost 6, with 10 bases in between. The length of the CDR3 is 12 residues. The CDR3 nucleotides are TGCAGCGTTGTACTTAGCGGAAACATTCAGTACTTC. Amino acids: CSVVLSGNIQYF.

This rearrangement joins TRBV9 to TRBJ2-5, with TRBD2 matching over 9 bases. Germline V gene data show CDR1 as SGDLS and CDR2 as YYNGEE. This CDR3 is 15 amino acids long. V lost 0 bases, J lost 7 bases, and 7 bases stayed unmatched. CDR3 sequence reads: CASSVGLAGFGTQYF. CDR3 DNA sequence: TGTGCCAGCAGCGTAGGGCTAGCGGGGTTCGGGACCCAGTACTTC.

This clone has just a few counts. The rearrangement links TRBV7-9 to TRBJ1-1, with 8 bases that match TRBD1. V lost 6 bases, J lost 2 bases, and 8 bases stayed unmatched. Germline CDR1 SEHNR, CDR2 FQNEAQ (reference sequence). This CDR3 comprises 15 residues. In DNA, the CDR3 is TGTGCCAGCAGTTGGGGAACAGGGGGAAACACTGAAGCTTTCTTT. Translated, it gives CASSWGTGGNTEAFF. Combining the CDR3 with reference TRBV7-9 and TRBJ1-1 gives the whole variable domain DTGVSQNPRHKITKRGQNVTFRCDPISEHNRLYWYRQTLGQGPEFLTYFQNEAQLEKSRLLSDRFSAERPKGSFSTLEIQRTEQGDSAMYLCASSWGTGGNTEAFFGQGTRLTVV.

The rearrangement joins TRBV28 to TRBJ2-1, with 7 bases that match TRBD1. The V gene end was trimmed by 3 bases and the J gene end by 6 bases; junction bases not matched to a gene: 2. The CDR3 contains 13 residues. In germline, CDR1 is MDHEN, CDR2 SYDVKM. The CDR3 sequence is CASSFAGGNEQFF. CDR3 DNA sequence: TGTGCCAGCAGTTTTGCAGGGGGCAATGAGCAGTTCTTC.

In its sample, this clone was seen a few times. J is TRBJ1-4 and V is TRBV7-9; D is uncertain. V was trimmed by 3 bases and J by 5 bases, leaving 4 bases between them. Germline lookup yields CDR1 SEHNR and CDR2 FQNEAQ (reference sequence). The CDR3 loop spans 12 amino acids. The CDR3 region is CASSLSNEKLFF. The CDR3 region has the DNA TGTGCCAGCAGCTTGTCAAATGAAAAACTGTTTTTT.

The rearrangement links TRBV25-1 to TRBJ2-7, with 8 positions matching TRBD1. The CDR3 loop spans 13 amino acids. Germline loops: CDR1 MGHDK, CDR2 SYGVNS. J lost 3 bases, V lost 8 bases, and 6 bases had no gene match. This CDR3 reads CASSGQAYYEQYF. The CDR3 nucleotides read TGTGCCAGCTCGGGACAGGCTTACTACGAGCAGTACTTC.

In its sample, this clone was seen a few times. The chain couples TRBV6-5 to TRBJ1-5; D is uncertain. Germline V lookup: CDR1 MNHEY, CDR2 SVGAGI. The CDR3 has 12 residues. V was shortened by 8 bases and J by 9 bases, with 14 bases between the two germline ends. CDR3: CASGGSRWPQHF. CDR3 bases: TGTGCCAGCGGAGGGTCCCGTTGGCCCCAGCATTTT.

The chain uses TRBV30 and TRBJ1-3; D call uncertain. This CDR3 is 11 amino acids long. Looked up from germline, CDR1 is GTSNPN and CDR2 is SVGIG (reference sequence). V was shortened by 8 bases and J by 2 bases, with 7 bases between the two germline ends. CDR3 amino acids: CARGAGNTIYF. DNA of the CDR3: TGTGCCAGAGGAGCTGGAAACACCATATATTTT.

The chain combines TRBV6-5 with TRBJ1-1; the match to TRBD1 covers 8 bases. The ends lost 5 bases at V and 8 bases at J; junction bases unmatched: 7. This CDR3 is 13 amino acids long. Per the germline V gene, CDR1 is MNHEY and CDR2 is SVGAGI. The CDR3 loop reads CASSTLTGGEAFF. The CDR3 DNA is TGTGCCAGCAGTACCCTTACAGGGGGGGAAGCTTTCTTT.

The rearrangement links TRBV11-2 to TRBJ2-3; weak D call: TRBD2 (6 bases). CDR1 and CDR2 from the germline V gene are SGHAT and FQNNGV. V lost 5 bases and J 1 base, leaving 16 bases between the germline ends. The CDR3 length is 16 residues. CDR3 loop: CASSPRVRERTDTQYF. Here the CDR3 DNA reads TGTGCCAGCAGCCCCCGGGTACGGGAGCGCACAGATACGCAGTATTTT.

The chain employs TRBV18 and TRBJ1-1, with D unresolved. Germline CDR1 reads KGHSH; CDR2 reads LQKENI. The length of the CDR3 is 13 residues. V lost 1 base, J lost 8 bases, and 11 bases lay in between. The CDR3 coding sequence is TGTGCCAGCTCACCACTGCGGAACAACGAAGCTTTCTTT. It codes for CASSPLRNNEAFF.